Below, one T cell receptor (beta chain) is given with its context. These data belong to a study of OX40 agonist ivuxolimab in advanced cancers. Study-level information: The patients received agonistic anti-OX40 (CD134) antibody ivuxolimab. Prior anti-PD-1, anti-PD-L1 or anti-CTLA-4 therapy was allowed; roughly 40% had some.

Germline V gives CDR1 SEHNR, CDR2 FQNEAQ (reference sequence). The CDR3 is 14 amino acids. The V end lost 4 bases, the J end lost 7 bases, and 14 bases lay between the germline ends. Data came from immunoSEQ multiplex PCR; TCRdb stores just in-frame clones and leaves some out. Of 60,000 to 90,000 clones in the sample, 80% to 90% are singletons; the top ten hold 0.75%. Sequenced here: CD4+ or CD8+ T cells sorted from blood, sampled in a trial of the OX40 agonist ivuxolimab. The sequence came from an adult with an advanced solid tumor such as melanoma, head and neck, liver or kidney cancer. The chain combines TRBV7-9 with TRBJ2-1, with D perhaps given as TRBD1 or TRBD2 (6 bases each). The DNA for the CDR3 is TGTGCCAGCAGCTCCCCTCAAGGGGGGAATGAGCAGTTCTTC. Protein product: CASSSPQGGNEQFF. The full variable domain, rest sourced from reference TRBV7-9 and TRBJ2-1, is DTGVSQNPRHKITKRGQNVTFRCDPISEHNRLYWYRQTLGQGPEFLTYFQNEAQLEKSRLLSDRFSAERPKGSFSTLEIQRTEQGDSAMYLCASSSPQGGNEQFFGPGTRLTVL.